This T cell receptor beta chain was recorded in a study of cytomegalovirus exposure and HLA in healthy donors. PCR was performed using 60 Vbeta and 13 Jbeta primers. Assay: immunoSEQ multiplex PCR; the TCRdb copy retains only in-frame clones and omits some. The sample totals 200,000 to 250,000 clones; its top ten clones hold roughly 0.98%. The CDR3 runs to 16 residues. V was clipped by 1 base and J by 8 bases, with 20 bases between them. The V gene's germline CDR1 is SGHTA and CDR2 FQGNSA. Note on this clone: Its antigen is not known.

Overall study findings and caveats: Associated with cytomegalovirus, according to the listing, were approximately 160 TCR beta chains. Reportedly, HLA-A and HLA-B alleles of most subjects were accurately predicted from TCR beta. It is likely that the observed cluster of highly shared sequence variants was a sequencing artifact.

The sequence came from a young woman in good health and CMV-seropositive. Sequencing input: PBMCs. The rearrangement links TRBV7-2 to TRBJ1-2, with TRBD1 as a possible D gene (6 bases). CDR3: CASSLVLWGGGSGYTF. CDR3 bases: TGTGCCAGCAGCTTAGTCCTTTGGGGGGGCGGCTCGGGCTACACCTTC.